The present T cell receptor (beta chain) was sequenced within a study of blood T cell repertoires in COVID-19. Study at large: Nucleic acid was either cDNA or gDNA, and it came from T cells, B-cell-depleted T cells, or PBMCs.

Trimming removed 6 bases from V and 4 bases from J, with 13 bases in between. The CDR3 spans 13 residues. Germline assignment: CDR1 SNHLY and CDR2 FYNNEI. Methods used by the authors: Nucleated cell counts were estimated from reference gene primer amplification. The table came from immunoSEQ multiplex PCR; TCRdb's copy has only in-frame clones and leaves some out. The V and J calls and clone size were taken over from that table, and D and trimming were inferred from the DNA. The sample lists about 190,000 clones; less than 85% were seen once. The TCR sequence derives from a man in his fifties or sixties who had recovered from COVID-19. This chain joins TRBV2 and TRBJ2-7; TRBD1 is a possible D gene (5 bases). Input material: peripheral blood. The CDR3 nucleotides are TGTGCCAGCAGGGGAATACAGGAGTACGAGCAGTACTTC. This codes for CASRGIQEYEQYF.